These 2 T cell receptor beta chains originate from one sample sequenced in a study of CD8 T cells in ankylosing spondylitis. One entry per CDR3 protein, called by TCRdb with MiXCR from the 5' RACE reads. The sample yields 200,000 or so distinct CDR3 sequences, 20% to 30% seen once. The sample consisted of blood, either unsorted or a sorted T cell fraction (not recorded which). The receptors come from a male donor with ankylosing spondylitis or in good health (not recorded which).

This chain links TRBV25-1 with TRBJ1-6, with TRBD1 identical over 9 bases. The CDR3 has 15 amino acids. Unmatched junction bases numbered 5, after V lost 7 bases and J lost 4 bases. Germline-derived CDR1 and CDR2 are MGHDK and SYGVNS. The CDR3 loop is CASIGQGTYNSPLHF. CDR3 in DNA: TGTGCCAGCATCGGACAGGGGACGTATAATTCACCCCTCCACTTT. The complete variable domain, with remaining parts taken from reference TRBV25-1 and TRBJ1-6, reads EADIYQTPRYLVIGTGKKITLECSQTMGHDKMYWYQQDPGMELHLIHYSYGVNSTEKGDLSSESTVSRIRTEHFPLTLESARPSHTSQYLCASIGQGTYNSPLHFGNGTRLTVT.

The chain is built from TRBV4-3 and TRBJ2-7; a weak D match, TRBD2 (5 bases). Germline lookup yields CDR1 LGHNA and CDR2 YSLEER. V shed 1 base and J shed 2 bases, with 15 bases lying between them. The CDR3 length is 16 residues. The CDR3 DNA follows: TGCGCCAGCAGCCAAGGTGTCGGACTTACTGCCTACGAGCAGTACTTC. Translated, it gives CASSQGVGLTAYEQYF.